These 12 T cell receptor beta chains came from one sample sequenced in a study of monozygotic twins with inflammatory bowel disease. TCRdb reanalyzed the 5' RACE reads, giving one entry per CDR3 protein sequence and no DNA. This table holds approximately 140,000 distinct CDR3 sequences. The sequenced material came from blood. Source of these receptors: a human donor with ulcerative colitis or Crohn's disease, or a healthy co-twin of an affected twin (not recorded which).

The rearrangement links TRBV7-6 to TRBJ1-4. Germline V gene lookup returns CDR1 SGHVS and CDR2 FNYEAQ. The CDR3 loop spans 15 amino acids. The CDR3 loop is CASSSIVGANEKLFF.

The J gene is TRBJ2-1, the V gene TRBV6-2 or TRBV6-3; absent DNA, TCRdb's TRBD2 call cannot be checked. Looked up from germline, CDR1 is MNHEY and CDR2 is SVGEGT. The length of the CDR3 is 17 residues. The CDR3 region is CASRPNAGGPFPNEQFF.

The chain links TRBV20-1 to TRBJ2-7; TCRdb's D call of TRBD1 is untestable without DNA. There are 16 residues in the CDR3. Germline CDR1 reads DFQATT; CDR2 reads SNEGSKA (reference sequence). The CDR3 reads CSARSLAGAKGYEQYF.

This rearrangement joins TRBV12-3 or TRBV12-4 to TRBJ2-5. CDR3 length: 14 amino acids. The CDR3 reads CASSPDQYQETQYF.

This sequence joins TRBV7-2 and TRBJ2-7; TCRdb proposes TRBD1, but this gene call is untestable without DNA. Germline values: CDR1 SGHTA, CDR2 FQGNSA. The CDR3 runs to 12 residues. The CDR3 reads CASSDRVYEQYF.

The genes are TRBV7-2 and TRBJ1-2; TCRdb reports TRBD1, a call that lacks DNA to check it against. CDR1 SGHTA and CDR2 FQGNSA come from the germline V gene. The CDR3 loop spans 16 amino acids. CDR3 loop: CASSFRDRRKNYGYTF.

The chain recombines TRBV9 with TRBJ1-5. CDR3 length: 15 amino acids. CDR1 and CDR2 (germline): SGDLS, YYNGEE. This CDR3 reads CASSGGRDSNQPQHF.

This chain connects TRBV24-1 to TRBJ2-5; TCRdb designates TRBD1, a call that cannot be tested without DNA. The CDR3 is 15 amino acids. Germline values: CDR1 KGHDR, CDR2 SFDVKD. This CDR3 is CATSDPRDSSETQYF.

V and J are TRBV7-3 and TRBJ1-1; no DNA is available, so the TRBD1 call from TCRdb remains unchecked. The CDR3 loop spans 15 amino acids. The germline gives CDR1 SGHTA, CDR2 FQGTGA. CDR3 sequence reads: CASSPRTGFDTEAFF.

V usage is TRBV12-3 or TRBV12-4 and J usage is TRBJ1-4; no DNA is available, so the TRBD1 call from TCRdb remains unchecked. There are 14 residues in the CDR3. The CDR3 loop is CASTPLGQYEKLFF.

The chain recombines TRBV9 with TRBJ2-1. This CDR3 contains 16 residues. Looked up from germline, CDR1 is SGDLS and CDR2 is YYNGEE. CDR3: CASSVAQPSSYNEQFF. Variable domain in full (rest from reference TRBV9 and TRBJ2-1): DSGVTQTPKHLITATGQRVTLRCSPRSGDLSVYWYQQSLDQGLQFLIQYYNGEERAKGNILERFSAQQFPDLHSELNLSSLELGDSALYFCASSVAQPSSYNEQFFGPGTRLTVL.

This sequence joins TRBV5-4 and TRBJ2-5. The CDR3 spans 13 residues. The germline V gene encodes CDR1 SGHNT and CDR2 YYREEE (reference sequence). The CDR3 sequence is CASSLVVGETQYF.